The 8 T cell receptor beta chains listed next were all sequenced from one sample in a study of cytomegalovirus exposure and HLA in healthy donors. The primer mix had 60 Vbeta and 13 Jbeta primers. Clones were sequenced by immunoSEQ multiplex PCR, and TCRdb holds only the in-frame ones, with some missing. The sample has tens of thousands of clones, 9.5% to 13% seen once. Sequenced material: PBMCs. Every receptor here comes from a man in his sixties in good health and CMV-seropositive.

This clone was detected once. This chain connects TRBV5-4 to TRBJ2-7; D may be TRBD1 (6 bases). V shed 4 bases and J shed 1 base, with 12 bases lying between them. Germline assignment: CDR1 SGHNT and CDR2 YYREEE (reference sequence). This CDR3 is 14 amino acids long. Here the CDR3 reads CASSPAGQSYEQYV. CDR3 sequence (DNA): TGTGCCAGCAGCCCGGCTGGACAGTCCTACGAGCAGTACGTC.

The V gene is TRBV7-8, the J gene TRBJ2-7; D may be TRBD2 (5 bases). Germline assignment: CDR1 SGHVS and CDR2 FQNEAQ. Deletions cut 1 base from V and 7 bases from J, with 14 bases between. The CDR3 runs to 14 residues. The CDR3 DNA reads as TGTGCCAGCAGCTTAGAGAGTAACGGGATTGAGCAGTACGTC. This translates into CASSLESNGIEQYV.

The rearrangement joins TRBV15 to TRBJ2-1; the D gene is possibly TRBD1 (6 bases). The V gene's germline CDR1 is LNHNV and CDR2 YYDKDF (reference sequence). The CDR3 length is 14 residues. The ends were cut back, 6 bases at V and 1 base at J, with 10 bases in the middle. The CDR3: CATSTGSSYNEQFF. DNA of the CDR3: TGTGCCACCAGTACAGGGTCATCCTACAATGAGCAGTTCTTC. The variable domain in full, with the rest retrieved from reference TRBV15 and TRBJ2-1, is DAMVIQNPRYQVTQFGKPVTLSCSQTLNHNVMYWYQQKSSQAPKLLFHYYDKDFNNEADTPDNFQSRRPNTSFCFLDIRSPGLGDTAMYLCATSTGSSYNEQFFGPGTRLTVL.

The chain is built from TRBV7-8 and TRBJ2-7; weak D call: TRBD1 (6 bases). The CDR3 runs to 15 residues. Looked up from germline, CDR1 is SGHVS and CDR2 is FQNEAQ. Trimming removed 2 bases at V and 3 bases at J, with 14 bases between. The CDR3 sequence: CASSLMVQGIYEQYV. CDR3 DNA sequence: TGTGCCAGCAGCTTAATGGTCCAGGGGATCTACGAGCAGTACGTC.

This clone was observed a handful of times. The chain joins TRBV6-5 to TRBJ2-5; 7 bases line up with TRBD2. The germline gives CDR1 MNHEY, CDR2 SVGAGI. Losses at the gene ends were 6 bases for V and 5 bases for J; bases not matched to a gene: 9. The CDR3 loop spans 14 amino acids. CDR3 protein: CASRTRAGRETQYF. As DNA, the CDR3 is TGTGCCAGCAGGACCCGAGCGGGACGGGAGACCCAGTACTTC.

This clone was counted between two and nine times. The chain joins TRBV28 to TRBJ1-2; no firm D call. V lost 2 bases, J lost 8 bases, and 9 bases lay in between. This CDR3 spans 12 amino acids. CDR1 is MDHEN, CDR2 SYDVKM, per germline. CDR3 nucleotides: TGTGCCAGCAGTTTAAGCCAACCCGGCTACACCTTC. Its protein product is CASSLSQPGYTF.

The gene calls are TRBV27 and TRBJ2-5; D might be TRBD2 (6 bases). This CDR3 contains 13 residues. Germline V CDR1 and CDR2: MNHEY, SMNVEV (reference sequence). V was cut by 4 bases and J by 1 base, with 7 bases left in between. The chain's CDR3 is CASSWGVQETQYF. CDR3 sequence (DNA): TGTGCCAGCAGTTGGGGGGTCCAAGAGACCCAGTACTTC.

This clone has more than one count but fewer than ten. V usage is TRBV6-5 and J usage is TRBJ2-7; tentatively, D is TRBD2 (7 bases). With 6 bases removed from V and 2 bases from J, the gap between germline ends came to 8 bases. Looked up from germline, CDR1 is MNHEY and CDR2 is SVGAGI. The CDR3 has 12 amino acids. The CDR3 reads CASRGGPYEQYF. DNA for the CDR3: TGTGCCAGCAGGGGGGGGCCCTACGAGCAGTACTTC.